The rows below give T cell receptor beta chains drawn from one sample of a study of Graves' ophthalmopathy and Graves' hyperthyroidism. Using its own MiXCR run on the multiplex PCR reads, TCRdb lists one record per CDR3 protein. This repertoire shows around 600,000 distinct CDR3 sequences, about 38% found once; its top ten account for 3% to 3.5%. Specimen: peripheral blood. All receptors come from an adult man with Graves' ophthalmopathy. Each CDR3 is given with its conserved first and last residue. The order of the fields is CDR3 length, V gene, D gene, J gene, clone size, CDR3 protein, CDR3 DNA. A D gene is named only where the DNA matches it firmly. Only part of the rows carry a size: once, few, many, or a class if the clone is expanded.

18	TRBV6-6	TRBD2	TRBJ2-2	NA	CASSAKGLTSMNTGELFF	TGTGCCAGCAGCGCCAAGGGCTTGACTAGCATGAACACCGGGGAGCTGTTTTTT
15	TRBV6-6	NA	TRBJ1-4	many	CASSYRGGSNEKLFF	TGTGCCAGCAGTTACAGAGGGGGGTCGAATGAAAAACTGTTTTTT
16	TRBV2	TRBD1	TRBJ1-6	many	CASSEASGGTGSPLHF	TGTGCCAGCAGTGAAGCGTCAGGGGGGACCGGGTCACCCCTCCACTTT
13	TRBV2	TRBD1	TRBJ1-2	few	CASSPTGEGGYTF	TGTGCCAGCTCGCCCACAGGGGAAGGCGGCTACACCTTC
14	TRBV11-2	TRBD1	TRBJ1-3	once	CASSSGGGGNTIYF	TGTGCCAGCAGCTCGGGAGGGGGCGGAAACACCATATATTTT
14	TRBV5-1	NA	TRBJ2-5	many	CASSPGTPRETQYF	TGCGCCAGCAGCCCCGGGACTCCTCGGGAGACCCAGTACTTC
15	TRBV27	TRBD2	TRBJ2-5	few	CASIGHGRAGETQYF	TGTGCCAGCATCGGTCACGGGAGGGCCGGTGAGACCCAGTACTTC
14	TRBV10-3	NA	TRBJ1-6	NA	CASKFRAYNSPLHF	TGTGCCAGCAAGTTCAGGGCCTATAATTCACCCCTCCACTTT
15	TRBV5-1	NA	TRBJ1-5	many	CASSSGEGSNQPQHF	TGCGCCAGCAGCTCAGGGGAGGGTAGCAATCAGCCCCAGCATTTT
13	TRBV5-8	NA	TRBJ2-7	many	CASSYDSLDEQYF	TGTGCCAGCAGCTACGACAGTCTGGACGAGCAGTACTTC
15	TRBV11-2	NA	TRBJ2-6	once	CASSQGAPGANVLTF	TGTGCCAGCAGCCAGGGAGCTCCTGGGGCCAACGTCCTGACTTTC
15	TRBV6-5	TRBD1	TRBJ1-6	many	CASSYYPTGRTPLHF	TGTGCCAGCAGTTACTATCCGACAGGGAGGACACCCCTCCACTTT
15	TRBV7-6	NA	TRBJ2-2	NA	CASSLGDGDGGELFF	TGTGCCAGCAGCCTTGGGGACGGCGACGGCGGGGAGCTGTTTTTT
15	TRBV20-1	TRBD1	TRBJ2-7	NA	CSARDRQGVSYEQYF	TGCAGTGCTAGAGATCGGCAGGGGGTCTCCTACGAGCAGTACTTC
14	TRBV19	NA	TRBJ1-5	NA	CASIMGDSNQPQHF	TGTGCCAGCATTATGGGGGATAGCAATCAGCCCCAGCATTTT
11	TRBV2	NA	TRBJ2-7	many	CASTFSYEQYF	TGTGCCAGCACCTTTAGTTACGAGCAGTACTTC
15	TRBV19	NA	TRBJ1-3	NA	CASSISRDVRNTIYF	TGTGCCAGTAGTATAAGTAGGGACGTAAGAAACACCATATATTTT
11	TRBV29-1	NA	TRBJ1-1	NA	CSALERPEAFF	TGCAGCGCCCTAGAAAGGCCTGAAGCTTTCTTT
14	TRBV20-1	NA	TRBJ1-1	many	CSATIGLGKTEAFF	TGCAGTGCTACCATTGGGCTGGGAAAGACTGAAGCTTTCTTT
12	TRBV29-1	NA	TRBJ1-1	many	CSASGVNTEAFF	TGCAGCGCCTCAGGGGTGAACACTGAAGCTTTCTTT
15	TRBV5-1	TRBD1	TRBJ1-5	NA	CASSLGTGTDQPQHF	TGCGCCAGCAGCCTCGGGACAGGGACGGATCAGCCCCAGCATTTT
14	TRBV7-3	TRBD1	TRBJ1-2	NA	CASTGTAYLHGYTF	TGCGCCAGCACCGGGACAGCATATCTCCATGGCTACACCTTC
14	TRBV27	TRBD2	TRBJ2-5	few	CASRAGGWQETQYF	TGTGCCAGTAGAGCGGGGGGCTGGCAAGAGACCCAGTACTTC
17	TRBV15	TRBD1	TRBJ1-2	NA	CATSPRTGTYEGYGYTF	TGTGCCACCAGCCCCCGGACAGGGACCTACGAGGGCTATGGCTACACCTTC
12	TRBV24-1	NA	TRBJ2-5	NA	CATSDPGETQYF	TGTGCCACCAGTGACCCAGGGGAGACCCAGTACTTC
14	TRBV5-1	TRBD1	TRBJ1-2	NA	CASSVTGRSDGYTF	TGCGCCAGCAGCGTGACAGGGAGATCGGATGGCTACACCTTC
14	TRBV24-1	TRBD1	TRBJ2-2	many	CATMGQGGTGELFF	TGTGCCACGATGGGACAGGGAGGAACCGGGGAGCTGTTTTTT
15	TRBV12-3/TRBV12-4	TRBD2	TRBJ2-2	NA	CASSFSGRDTGELFF	TGTGCCAGCAGTTTTAGCGGGAGGGACACCGGGGAGCTGTTTTTT
15	TRBV5-1	NA	TRBJ2-5	NA	CASGTRGTFGDTQYF	TGCGCCAGCGGAACCAGGGGAACCTTCGGAGATACGCAGTACTTC